This T cell receptor beta chain stems from a study of blood T cell repertoires in COVID-19. Study details: Sites across the United States, Italy and Spain contributed samples from acute and convalescent COVID-19. PBMCs, B-cell-depleted T cells, or T cells were the source of the cDNA or gDNA that made up the material.

Produced via immunoSEQ multiplex PCR; TCRdb's table is partial and in-frame only. The sample lists about 270,000 clones, about 88% occurring once. From germline, CDR1 is SEHNR and CDR2 FQNEAQ (reference sequence). This CDR3 region has 15 residues. The V end was cut by 1 base, the J end by 0 bases, with 9 bases between. Seattle enrolled patients during active infection and tracked them longitudinally. The chain combines TRBV7-9 with TRBJ2-5; D call uncertain. Material for sequencing was peripheral blood. The sequence was obtained from a woman in her seventies with COVID-19, enrolled during active disease. The CDR3 DNA reads TGTGCCAGCAGCTTAGGGCCCACAAACCAAGAGACCCAGTACTTC. This codes for CASSLGPTNQETQYF.